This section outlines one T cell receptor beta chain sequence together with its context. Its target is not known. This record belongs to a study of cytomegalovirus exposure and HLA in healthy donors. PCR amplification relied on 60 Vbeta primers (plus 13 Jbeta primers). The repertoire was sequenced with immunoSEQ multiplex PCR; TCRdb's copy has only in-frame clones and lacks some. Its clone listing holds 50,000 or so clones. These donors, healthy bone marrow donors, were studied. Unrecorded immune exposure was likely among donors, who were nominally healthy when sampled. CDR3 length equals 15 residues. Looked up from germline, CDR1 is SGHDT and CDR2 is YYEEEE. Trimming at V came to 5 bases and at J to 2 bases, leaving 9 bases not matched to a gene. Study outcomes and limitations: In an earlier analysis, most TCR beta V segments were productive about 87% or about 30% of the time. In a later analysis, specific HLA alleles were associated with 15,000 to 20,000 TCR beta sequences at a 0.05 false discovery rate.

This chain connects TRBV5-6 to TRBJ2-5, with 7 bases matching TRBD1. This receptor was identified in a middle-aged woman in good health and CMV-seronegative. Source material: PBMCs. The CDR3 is CASSWTGLFQETQYF. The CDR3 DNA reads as TGTGCCAGCAGTTGGACAGGCCTTTTTCAAGAGACCCAGTACTTC.